The source of this T cell receptor (beta chain) is a study of early stage breast cancer tumors. For the study at large: Invasive lobular carcinomas made up about 30% of the 12 ER+/PR+/HER2- tumors.

There are 14 residues in the CDR3. Trimming removed 6 bases from V and 4 bases from J; junction bases left unmatched: 6. CDR1 and CDR2 (germline): MNHNY, SVGAGI (reference sequence). Each sample had two DNA replicates, 0.45 to 0.65 ug blood or roughly 1.4 ug tissue. Sequencing was performed with immunoSEQ multiplex PCR; in TCRdb, only in-frame clones are kept and a portion is missing. Of some 70,000 clones in the sample, around four fifths were seen once. Notes on this clone: What it binds is unknown.

Study results and limitations: In most of the 16 patients, blood comparison separated tumor from normal breast. Tumors had approximately 2.5-fold higher T cell density than normal breast.

The rearrangement joins TRBV6-6 to TRBJ1-5; 7 bases map to TRBD1. The sequence was obtained from a person in their sixties with breast cancer. Specimen: blood. This CDR3 is CASSRIQGNQPQHF. The DNA of the CDR3 is TGTGCCAGCAGCCGAATACAGGGGAATCAGCCCCAGCATTTT.